The sample holds many counts of the clone carrying this T cell receptor (beta chain). Its antigen is still unknown. The data originate from a study of regulatory T cells in long-lasting Graves disease. Study-wide results and caveats: Segments TRBV28, TRBJ1-2 and TRBJ2-5 showed preferential usage in persistent disease.

Time point given: newly diagnosed GD, antithyroid drugs for less than 3 months. RNA from PBMCs was the source of the TCR library. Construction of TCR beta libraries relied on iRepertoire HTBI primers and on Arm-PCR targeting CDR3 regions. MiXCR was run by TCRdb on the multiplex PCR reads, yielding one entry per CDR3 protein. The table shows 530,000 or so distinct CDR3 sequences, with roughly 14% occurring only once. This CDR3 has 15 residues. J gave up 3 bases and V 6 bases, and 8 bases lay outside the gene matches. The germline CDR1 and CDR2 sequences are SGHAT and FQNNGV. These same data were also listed under a study on T cells in Graves' hyperthyroidism and ophthalmopathy. That publication notes: Exclusion of patients followed from uncontrolled infection, other autoimmune disease, pregnancy or lactation.

The chain recombines TRBV11-2 with TRBJ2-1, with TRBD2 identical over 7 bases. The input for sequencing was peripheral blood mononuclear cells (PBMCs), taken at new diagnosis, from a patient treated with antithyroid drugs. The sequence was obtained from a man younger than 45 with Graves disease. The chain's CDR3 is CASRDRGVVYNEQFF. DNA for the CDR3: TGTGCCAGCAGGGATCGGGGGGTAGTCTACAATGAGCAGTTCTTC.